A single sample is the source of the 20 T cell receptor beta chains below, sequenced in a study of blood T cell repertoires in COVID-19. The assay was immunoSEQ multiplex PCR, and TCRdb's table has in-frame clones only and misses some. The sample shows about 310,000 clones, roughly 84% of them seen only once. The sequenced sample was peripheral blood. The receptors were gathered from a man aged 45 to 65 with active or convalescent COVID-19.

CDR3 sequence: CASSPGTSSTGELFF. DNA for the CDR3: TGTGCCAGTAGTCCCGGGACTAGCAGCACCGGGGAGCTGTTTTTT. This chain links TRBV19 with TRBJ2-2, with TRBD2 identical over 9 bases. CDR3 size: 15 residues. With 5 bases clipped from V and 4 bases from J, the junction kept 5 bases outside the gene matches. Germline CDR1 LNHDA, CDR2 SQIVND (reference sequence). The variable domain in full, completed from reference TRBV19 and TRBJ2-2, reads DGGITQSPKYLFRKEGQNVTLSCEQNLNHDAMYWYRQDPGQGLRLIYYSQIVNDFQKGDIAEGYSVSREKKESFPLTVTSAQKNPTAFYLCASSPGTSSTGELFFGEGSRLTVL.

V gene TRBV5-6 combines with J gene TRBJ1-5, with D possibly being TRBD1 (5 bases). Germline CDR1 reads SGHDT; CDR2 reads YYEEEE. With 4 bases removed from V and 0 bases from J, the gap between germline ends came to 8 bases. This CDR3 region has 14 residues. CDR3 nucleotide sequence: TGTGCCAGCAGCGGGACTGATAGCAATCAGCCCCAGCATTTT. Its translation is CASSGTDSNQPQHF. Full variable domain (rest looked up from reference TRBV5-6 and TRBJ1-5): DAGVTQSPTHLIKTRGQQVTLRCSPKSGHDTVSWYQQALGQGPQFIFQYYEEEERQRGNFPDRFSGHQFPNYSSELNVNALLLGDSALYLCASSGTDSNQPQHFGDGTRLSIL.

CDR3 loop: CASSFRQGWVSQPQHF. Written as DNA, the CDR3 is TGTGCCAGCAGCTTTCGACAGGGGTGGGTGAGTCAGCCCCAGCATTTT. The genes are TRBV11-2 and TRBJ1-5, with TRBD1 matching over 8 bases. Germline V gives CDR1 SGHAT, CDR2 FQNNGV. V lost 3 bases to trimming and J lost 6 bases; unmatched junction nucleotides: 10. This CDR3 region has 16 residues. Using reference TRBV11-2 and TRBJ1-5 for the parts outside the CDR3, the full variable domain is EAGVAQSPRYKIIEKRQSVAFWCNPISGHATLYWYQQILGQGPKLLIQFQNNGVVDDSQLPKDRFSAERLKGVDSTLKIQPAKLEDSAVYLCASSFRQGWVSQPQHFGDGTRLSIL.

The chain carries TRBV7-3 and TRBJ1-6; D is undetermined. CDR3 length: 15 residues. Germline CDR1 reads SGHTA; CDR2 reads FQGTGA. The V end was cut by 2 bases, the J end by 7 bases, with 12 bases between. CDR3 amino acids: CASSLFGRRNSPLHF. In DNA, the CDR3 is TGTGCCAGCAGCTTATTCGGCCGGCGGAATTCACCCCTCCACTTT.

The chain couples TRBV4-2 to TRBJ2-1; TRBD1 agrees at 7 bases. J lost 2 bases, V lost 0 bases, and 4 bases had no gene match. This CDR3 region has 16 residues. Germline V gene data show CDR1 as LGHNA and CDR2 as YNFKEQ. As DNA, the CDR3 is TGTGCCAGCAGCCAAGAGTTCCAGGGGGCCTACAATGAGCAGTTCTTC. It is translated as CASSQEFQGAYNEQFF.

The chain employs TRBV30 and TRBJ1-2, with 9 bases lining up with TRBD1. Germline V gene sequence: CDR1 GTSNPN, CDR2 SVGIG (reference sequence). This CDR3 comprises 18 residues. The V segment lost 0 bases and the J segment 2 bases; nucleotides outside the gene matches: 13. The CDR3 nucleotides are TGTGCCTGGAGTGTCCTCGGACAGGGGATGGGAGTGAACTATGGCTACACCTTC. Its protein is CAWSVLGQGMGVNYGYTF.

This clone has only one observation. The V gene is TRBV28, the J gene TRBJ1-5; 7 bases match TRBD1. Germline CDR1 and CDR2: MDHEN and SYDVKM. Trimming cost V 6 bases and J 7 bases; bases outside gene matches: 12. This CDR3 has 15 amino acids. Written as DNA, the CDR3 is TGTGCCAGCAGCTTCATCCGACAGGGCCGGCAGCCCCAGCATTTT. Translated, it gives CASSFIRQGRQPQHF. Filled out from reference TRBV28 and TRBJ1-5, the complete variable domain reads DVKVTQSSRYLVKRTGEKVFLECVQDMDHENMFWYRQDPGLGLRLIYFSYDVKMKEKGDIPEGYSVSREKKERFSLILESASTNQTSMYLCASSFIRQGRQPQHFGDGTRLSIL.

The CDR3 DNA follows: TGCGCCAGCAGCACCCGCTTGACGCAGGGGACCTATGGCTACACCTTC. Its protein is CASSTRLTQGTYGYTF. The chain links TRBV4-1 to TRBJ1-2, with D perhaps matching TRBD1 (6 bases). V lost 5 bases and J 4 bases, leaving 20 bases between the germline ends. The CDR3 loop spans 16 amino acids. Germline values: CDR1 MGHRA, CDR2 YSYEKL.

CDR3 bases: TGTGCCAGCAGCCCGGGTTTCCCGGCTGAAGCTTTCTTT. Amino acid sequence: CASSPGFPAEAFF. The rearrangement joins TRBV12-3 or TRBV12-4 to TRBJ1-1; D remains unclear. This CDR3 has 13 amino acids. The V and J ends lost 6 bases and 6 bases respectively, with 14 bases between them.

The chain carries TRBV4-3 and TRBJ2-3; possible D gene TRBD2, 5 bases. With 4 bases removed from V and 1 base from J, the gap between germline ends came to 15 bases. Germline loops: CDR1 LGHNA, CDR2 YSLEER. The CDR3 contains 16 residues. CDR3: CASSLISLGGTDTQYF. The CDR3 DNA reads as TGCGCCAGCAGCCTAATTAGCCTGGGAGGCACAGATACGCAGTATTTT.

The J gene is TRBJ2-1, the V gene TRBV7-8, with D tentatively TRBD2 (5 bases). CDR3 size: 16 residues. Germline CDR1 is SGHVS and CDR2 is FQNEAQ. Between the trimmed V and J ends, which lost 0 bases and 6 bases, there was a span of 15 bases. The CDR3 spells CASSLALVLAGNEQFF. The CDR3 coding sequence is TGTGCCAGCAGCTTAGCCCTAGTTCTAGCTGGCAATGAGCAGTTCTTC. The full variable domain, its missing parts supplied by reference TRBV7-8 and TRBJ2-1, is GAGVSQSPRYKVAKRGQDVALRCDPISGHVSLFWYQQALGQGPEFLTYFQNEAQLDKSGLPSDRFFAERPEGSVSTLKIQRTQQEDSAVYLCASSLALVLAGNEQFFGPGTRLTVL.

This clone was seen a single time. The genes are TRBV7-2 and TRBJ1-1; TRBD1 matches 7 bases. Per germline, CDR1 SGHTA and CDR2 FQGNSA. This CDR3 spans 16 amino acids. V lost 5 bases to trimming and J lost 3 bases; unmatched junction nucleotides: 12. In DNA, the CDR3 is TGTGCCAGCAGCCGGGACAGCATCACACGTTACACTGAAGCTTTCTTT. Amino acids: CASSRDSITRYTEAFF.

Of note for this clone: Germline is not matched at one junction end, which may reflect a read error. The chain employs TRBV5-8 and TRBJ2-5; 7 bases are shared with TRBD2. This CDR3 has 16 amino acids. The germline gives CDR1 SGHTS, CDR2 YDEGEE. CDR3 amino acids: CASSLGGGMRQETQYF. CDR3 coding DNA: TGTGCCAGCAGTTTGGGGGGAGGGATGAGGCAAGAGACCCAGTACTTC.

This rearrangement joins TRBV20-1 to TRBJ1-2, with a tentative D call TRBD1 (5 bases). V gave up 3 bases and J gave up 4 bases, with 12 bases separating them. Germline V gene data show CDR1 as DFQATT and CDR2 as SNEGSKA (reference sequence). The CDR3 covers 13 residues. The chain's CDR3 is CSASLPQGYGYTF. The DNA for the CDR3 is TGCAGTGCTAGTCTTCCCCAGGGCTATGGCTACACCTTC.

V usage is TRBV19 and J usage is TRBJ1-2; unclear D gene. Germline V CDR1 and CDR2: LNHDA, SQIVND (reference sequence). The CDR3 has 14 amino acids. The germline V and J ends were trimmed by 3 bases and 3 bases, with 11 bases remaining between them. The CDR3 protein is CASSITGRDYGYTF. The CDR3 DNA reads as TGTGCCAGTAGTATTACCGGGAGAGACTATGGCTACACCTTC.

The chain has TRBV5-1 and TRBJ1-1; D gene ambiguous. The germline V and J ends were trimmed by 3 bases and 8 bases, with 17 bases remaining between them. The CDR3 extends over 14 amino acids. Per the germline V gene, CDR1 is SGHRS and CDR2 is YFSETQ. DNA for the CDR3: TGCGCCAGCAGCTCTACCCCTGGGTCGGGGGAAGCTTTCTTT. Translation: CASSSTPGSGEAFF.

This clone was seen a single time. The chain uses TRBV5-1 and TRBJ1-6; possibly TRBD1 for D (5 bases). The CDR3 covers 16 residues. The V end lost 0 bases, the J end lost 9 bases, and 16 bases lay between the germline ends. Germline CDR1 is SGHRS and CDR2 is YFSETQ. The CDR3 sequence is CASSLEGARSSSPLHF. CDR3 sequence (DNA): TGCGCCAGCAGCTTGGAAGGGGCTCGGTCTTCTTCACCCCTCCACTTT.

This clone was seen only once. This rearrangement joins TRBV6-5 to TRBJ2-3; maybe TRBD2 (6 bases). This CDR3 has 15 residues. V lost 5 bases to trimming and J lost 1 base, with 13 bases between them. Germline CDR1 is MNHEY and CDR2 is SVGAGI. CDR3 in amino acids: CASSMTRGGTDTQYF. The CDR3 nucleotides read TGTGCCAGCAGTATGACTAGGGGCGGCACAGATACGCAGTATTTT.

The chain has TRBV7-9 and TRBJ2-2, with a weak D call TRBD2 (6 bases). Germline CDR1 and CDR2: SEHNR and FQNEAQ (reference sequence). The CDR3 loop spans 17 amino acids. Between the trimmed V and J ends, which lost 5 bases and 4 bases, there was a span of 20 bases. The CDR3 DNA reads as TGTGCCAGCAGCCCAAGGGACCCGAGGGGAGGCACCGGGGAGCTGTTTTTT. It codes for CASSPRDPRGGTGELFF. Full variable domain (rest looked up from reference TRBV7-9 and TRBJ2-2): DTGVSQNPRHKITKRGQNVTFRCDPISEHNRLYWYRQTLGQGPEFLTYFQNEAQLEKSRLLSDRFSAERPKGSFSTLEIQRTEQGDSAMYLCASSPRDPRGGTGELFFGEGSRLTVL.

J is TRBJ2-2 and V is TRBV4-1; the match to TRBD2 covers 9 bases. The J segment lost 7 bases and the V segment lost 4 bases, leaving 10 bases of the junction unmatched. Germline CDR1 MGHRA, CDR2 YSYEKL. CDR3 length: 16 residues. The CDR3 nucleotides are TGCGCCAGCAGCCCCCTCGGCGGGGGGGTGGTCGGGGAGCTGTTTTTT. Translated: CASSPLGGGVVGELFF.